These 29 T cell receptor beta chains were sequenced from one sample in a study of blood T cell repertoires in COVID-19 (dated by TCRdb to between 2020 and 2021). The receptor library was made with the immunoSEQ multiplex PCR assay. Not all clones reach the TCRdb copy of this immuneACCESS table, which keeps in-frame sequences only. Checked studies attribute under half of the gap to unresolved V genes and leave the rest unexplained. The sample data list about 130,000 clones, and about 83% of these were observed just once. The top ten constitute 9.5% to 15% of the sample. Source material: peripheral blood. Receptors were obtained from a human donor in a cohort sampled during active COVID-19.

The V call is TRBV7-6, the J call TRBJ2-5; 8 nucleotides line up with TRBD2. Germline values: CDR1 SGHVS, CDR2 FNYEAQ. The CDR3 spans 19 residues. V lost 3 bases, J lost 2 bases, and 17 bases stayed unmatched. DNA for the CDR3: TGTGCCAGCAGCTTCCGACCCCCTCCCCAGCGGGGGAATCAAGAGACCCAGTACTTC. It yields the protein CASSFRPPPQRGNQETQYF.

This clone was seen a single time. The V gene is TRBV3-1 (or the pseudogene TRBV3-2), the J gene TRBJ1-2; maybe TRBD1 (6 bases). Trimming removed 4 bases from V and 4 bases from J, with 19 bases in between. This CDR3 is built from 16 residues. Germline V gene data show CDR1 as LGHDT and CDR2 as YNNKEL (reference sequence). CDR3 residues: CASSPTEKGTRYGYTF. For the CDR3, the DNA is TGTGCCAGCAGCCCCACAGAGAAGGGGACACGCTATGGCTACACCTTC.

The chain has TRBV6-6 and TRBJ2-7, with 9 bases identical to TRBD2. Germline V gene lookup returns CDR1 MNHNY and CDR2 SVGAGI (reference sequence). Germline trimming cut 0 bases from V and 3 bases from J; bases unmatched to any gene: 6. This CDR3 region has 16 residues. The CDR3 bases are TGTGCCAGCAGTTACTCGGCTAGCGGGGTGGTCTACGAGCAGTACTTC. As protein: CASSYSASGVVYEQYF.

V gene TRBV2 combines with J gene TRBJ1-1, with TRBD1 matching 9 bases. Germline CDR1 reads SNHLY; CDR2 reads FYNNEI. Trimming at V came to 5 bases and at J to 3 bases, leaving 7 bases not matched to a gene. The CDR3 is made up of 15 amino acids. CDR3 in amino acids: CASSLIQGAYTEAFF. The CDR3 DNA sequence: TGTGCCAGCAGTCTTATACAGGGGGCCTACACTGAAGCTTTCTTT.

V is TRBV4-1 and J is TRBJ1-1; 12 nucleotides line up with TRBD1. This CDR3 is 19 amino acids long. The germline V gene encodes CDR1 MGHRA and CDR2 YSYEKL. After removal of 2 bases from V and 5 bases from J, the junction contained 15 bases not matched to a gene. For the CDR3, the DNA is TGCGCCAGCAGCCAATCACTGTCGGGACAGGGGGCCTCGGGGACTGAAGCTTTCTTT. Its translation: CASSQSLSGQGASGTEAFF.

This sequence joins TRBV18 and TRBJ2-1; TRBD1 matches at 9 bases. The CDR3 extends over 17 amino acids. J lost 0 bases, V lost 3 bases, and 6 bases had no gene match. The germline CDR1 and CDR2 sequences are KGHSH and LQKENI. The CDR3 loop is CASSPAKQGASYNEQFF. The CDR3, as DNA: TGTGCCAGCTCACCGGCAAAACAGGGGGCCTCCTACAATGAGCAGTTCTTC.

The chain recombines TRBV18 with TRBJ2-1; 8 bases align to TRBD1. This CDR3 has 15 amino acids. The trim removed 0 bases at V and 7 bases at J, leaving 5 bases unmatched. CDR1 and CDR2 from the germline V gene are KGHSH and LQKENI. The CDR3 sequence is CASSPPSDRDNEQFF. The CDR3 DNA follows: TGTGCCAGCTCACCACCGTCGGACAGGGATAATGAGCAGTTCTTC.

The chain links TRBV10-3 to TRBJ1-2; TRBD1 aligns across 8 bases. The ends lost 0 bases at V and 4 bases at J; junction bases unmatched: 4. This CDR3 has 15 residues. CDR1 and CDR2 (germline): ENHRY, SYGVKD. CDR3 bases: TGTGCCATCAGTGAGTCTGCAGGGGGCTCCTATGGCTACACCTTC. Its protein product is CAISESAGGSYGYTF.

This clone was observed a few times. J is TRBJ2-7 and V is TRBV3-1 (or the pseudogene TRBV3-2); D might be TRBD1 (7 bases). Germline V gene lookup returns CDR1 LGHDT and CDR2 YNNKEL (reference sequence). Deletions cut 5 bases from V and 3 bases from J, with 14 bases between. The CDR3 sequence is 14 residues long. This CDR3 is CASSARGESYEQYF. As DNA, the CDR3 is TGTGCCAGCAGCGCCAGGGGGGAAAGCTACGAGCAGTACTTC.

The chain combines TRBV6-6 with TRBJ1-2; 10 bases line up with TRBD1. Trimming at V came to 5 bases and at J to 4 bases, leaving 7 bases not matched to a gene. CDR1 is MNHNY, CDR2 SVGAGI, per germline (reference sequence). This CDR3 has 15 amino acids. This chain's CDR3 is CASSDPGQGLYGYTF. In nucleotides, the CDR3 is TGTGCCAGCAGTGACCCGGGACAGGGGCTCTATGGCTACACCTTC.

This rearrangement joins TRBV6-1 to TRBJ1-1, with D possibly matching TRBD1 (6 bases). V lost 1 base to trimming and J lost 7 bases, with 10 bases between them. The CDR3 loop spans 13 amino acids. The germline CDR1 and CDR2 sequences are MNHNS and SASEGT. DNA for the CDR3: TGTGCCAGCAGTGAAGATGGGACACTTGAAGCTTTCTTT. Its protein product is CASSEDGTLEAFF.

The V call is TRBV30, the J call TRBJ2-7; perhaps TRBD2 as D (5 bases). V lost 0 bases, J lost 2 bases, and 11 bases lay in between. The CDR3 is 14 amino acids. Germline V gene lookup returns CDR1 GTSNPN and CDR2 SVGIG (reference sequence). CDR3 residues: CAWSVPGLTYEQYF. The CDR3 nucleotides read TGTGCCTGGAGTGTCCCAGGACTTACCTACGAGCAGTACTTC.

In this sample, this clone turned up once. The rearrangement uses TRBV3-1 (or the pseudogene TRBV3-2) and TRBJ2-7; D possibly corresponds to TRBD2 (7 bases). The CDR3 runs to 12 residues. Trimming shortened V by 3 bases and J by 6 bases, and 9 bases separated the two germline ends. The germline V gene has CDR1 LGHDT and CDR2 YNNKEL (reference sequence). This chain's CDR3 is CASSQGGGEQYF. The CDR3 coding sequence is TGTGCCAGCAGCCAGGGAGGGGGCGAGCAGTACTTC.

This clone has just one count. The genes are TRBV5-1 and TRBJ2-5; D is unresolved. This CDR3 comprises 14 residues. Germline V gene lookup returns CDR1 SGHRS and CDR2 YFSETQ. V was pared by 0 bases and J by 2 bases, with 8 bases between. The CDR3 nucleotides are TGCGCCAGCAGCTTGGCTCTACCTCAAGAGACCCAGTACTTC. Its translation is CASSLALPQETQYF.

This rearrangement joins TRBV4-2 to TRBJ2-5, with D perhaps TRBD1 (6 bases). This CDR3 is built from 16 residues. Germline CDR1 is LGHNA and CDR2 is YNFKEQ. V was pared by 5 bases and J by 1 base, with 17 bases between. The CDR3 protein is CASSWGRDTIQETQYF. The CDR3 nucleotides are TGTGCCAGCAGCTGGGGCCGGGACACCATCCAAGAGACCCAGTACTTC.

This clone is a singleton in its sample. The chain combines TRBV12-3 or TRBV12-4 with TRBJ2-5; maybe TRBD2 (5 bases). The length of the CDR3 is 13 residues. V lost 3 bases, J lost 7 bases, and 12 bases lay in between. This chain's CDR3 is CASSLRLEGTQYF. As DNA, the CDR3 is TGTGCCAGCAGTTTGAGACTTGAGGGGACCCAGTACTTC.

The chain combines TRBV19 with TRBJ2-7; 7 positions match TRBD1. Trimming removed 5 bases from V and 4 bases from J; junction bases left unmatched: 11. Germline CDR1 and CDR2: LNHDA and SQIVND (reference sequence). The CDR3 extends over 15 amino acids. The CDR3 sequence is CASSPGQVLLYEQYF. The DNA of the CDR3 is TGTGCCAGTAGTCCCGGACAGGTGCTCTTATACGAGCAGTACTTC.

V and J are TRBV10-2 and TRBJ1-6; 9 bases match TRBD1. Germline values: CDR1 WSHSY, CDR2 SAAADI. The junction had 9 bases not matched to a gene; V was cut back by 2 bases and J by 4 bases. The CDR3 has 18 amino acids. The CDR3 nucleotides read TGCGCCAGCAGTGAGACAAGCGGGACAGGGACTTATAATTCACCCCTCCACTTT. This codes for CASSETSGTGTYNSPLHF.

The V gene is TRBV5-1, the J gene TRBJ2-1; D possibly corresponds to TRBD2 (6 bases). This CDR3 contains 14 residues. Trimming pared 0 bases from V and 6 bases from J, leaving 10 bases between. From germline, CDR1 is SGHRS and CDR2 YFSETQ. This CDR3 reads CASSLGGEPNEQFF. The CDR3 region has the DNA TGCGCCAGCAGCTTGGGGGGGGAACCCAATGAGCAGTTCTTC.

The chain links TRBV2 to TRBJ1-3, with D unclear. Trimming took off 7 bases at V and 0 bases at J, with 16 bases between the two ends. Germline loops: CDR1 SNHLY, CDR2 FYNNEI. CDR3 size: 16 residues. The CDR3 sequence: CASTGGELISGNTIYF. Written as DNA, the CDR3 is TGTGCCAGCACGGGCGGGGAACTCATCTCTGGAAACACCATATATTTT.

The chain has TRBV11-2 and TRBJ2-3; D possibly corresponds to TRBD2 (7 bases). CDR1 and CDR2 (germline): SGHAT, FQNNGV. V lost 8 bases to trimming and J lost 3 bases, with 18 bases between them. CDR3 size: 15 residues. CDR3 DNA: TGTGCCAGCGGGACGGGGCGGGGGCCAACAGATACGCAGTATTTT. The encoded protein is CASGTGRGPTDTQYF.

The rearrangement uses TRBV5-4 and TRBJ2-5; 15 bases are a match to TRBD2. The CDR3 has 15 amino acids. V was pared by 4 bases and J by 4 bases, with 2 bases of the junction left unmatched. The germline V gene has CDR1 SGHNT and CDR2 YYREEE (reference sequence). The CDR3 DNA reads as TGTGCCAGCAGCACGGGACTAGCGGGGGGAGAGACCCAGTACTTC. It specifies CASSTGLAGGETQYF.

This chain uses TRBV14 with TRBJ2-7; a weak D match, TRBD1 (6 bases). The V end was cut by 5 bases, the J end by 2 bases, with 7 bases between. Germline V lookup: CDR1 SGHDN, CDR2 FVKESK. The CDR3 covers 12 residues. Here the CDR3 reads CASSDRTYEQYF. CDR3 DNA: TGTGCCAGCAGCGACAGGACCTACGAGCAGTACTTC.

This clone is a singleton in its sample. V usage is TRBV5-4 and J usage is TRBJ2-2; possible D gene TRBD1, 5 bases. The germline CDR1 and CDR2 sequences are SGHNT and YYREEE (reference sequence). Trimming stripped 0 bases from V and 3 bases from J, with 12 bases between. CDR3 length equals 16 residues. The CDR3 bases are TGTGCCAGCAGCTTGGTCCAAATACAGGACACCGGGGAGCTGTTTTTT. This gives the protein CASSLVQIQDTGELFF.

This chain joins TRBV5-1 and TRBJ1-6, with D possibly being TRBD1 (5 bases). The V gene lost 4 bases and the J gene lost 9 bases, with 20 bases spanning the gap. Germline assignment: CDR1 SGHRS and CDR2 YFSETQ. CDR3 length: 16 amino acids. In DNA, the CDR3 is TGCGCCAGCAGCCCCGGGGGGAGCATTAATACTTCACCCCTCCACTTT. Translated: CASSPGGSINTSPLHF.

This sequence joins TRBV19 and TRBJ2-2; 7 bases are shared with TRBD1. Germline lookup yields CDR1 LNHDA and CDR2 SQIVND (reference sequence). Germline trimming cut 10 bases from V and 2 bases from J; bases unmatched to any gene: 10. There are 15 residues in the CDR3. Here the CDR3 DNA reads TGTGCCACGAAACAGGGGACCCCAAACACCGGGGAGCTGTTTTTT. This codes for CATKQGTPNTGELFF.

This clone was seen once. The V gene is TRBV14, the J gene TRBJ1-6; a possible D gene is TRBD1 (6 bases). Trimming left V 2 bases short and J 7 bases short, with 12 bases between. The CDR3 has 15 amino acids. In germline, CDR1 is SGHDN, CDR2 FVKESK. The CDR3 DNA reads as TGTGCCAGCAGCCAATCAGGGGCGGAAAATTCACCCCTCCACTTT. Translating gives CASSQSGAENSPLHF.

The chain links TRBV7-3 to TRBJ2-2; D is possibly TRBD1 (6 bases). The ends were cut back, 5 bases at V and 0 bases at J, with 16 bases in the middle. The CDR3 length is 17 residues. Germline V CDR1 and CDR2: SGHTA, FQGTGA. The CDR3 DNA follows: TGTGCCAGCAGCGTCACCGGACAGACACCGAACACCGGGGAGCTGTTTTTT. This sequence encodes CASSVTGQTPNTGELFF. The whole variable domain, remainder taken from reference TRBV7-3 and TRBJ2-2, is GAGVSQTPSNKVTEKGKYVELRCDPISGHTALYWYRQSLGQGPEFLIYFQGTGAADDSGLPNDRFFAVRPEGSVSTLKIQRTERGDSAVYLCASSVTGQTPNTGELFFGEGSRLTVL.

The chain recombines TRBV27 with TRBJ2-7; 7 bases fit TRBD1. There are 15 residues in the CDR3. V lost 6 bases, J lost 0 bases, and 8 bases stayed unmatched. CDR1 is MNHEY and CDR2 is SMNVEV in the germline V gene (reference sequence). The DNA of the CDR3 is TGTGCCAGCAGCGCCGGACAGGTCCGCTCCTACGAGCAGTACTTC. Translating gives CASSAGQVRSYEQYF.